The 7 T cell receptor beta chains below all came from one sample that was sequenced in a study of blood T cell repertoires in COVID-19. Profiled with immunoSEQ multiplex PCR; TCRdb holds only in-frame clones, not every one. The table lists 250,000 to 400,000 clones, roughly nine tenths of them singletons. The source material was peripheral blood. The receptors stem from a woman aged 25 to 39 with COVID-19, enrolled during active disease.

The chain carries TRBV27 and TRBJ2-2, with 9 nucleotides matching TRBD1. This CDR3 region has 15 residues. J lost 5 bases, V lost 6 bases, and 7 bases had no gene match. The germline gives CDR1 MNHEY, CDR2 SMNVEV (reference sequence). The CDR3 sequence is CASRGGTGLTGELFF. The CDR3 nucleotides read TGTGCCAGCAGAGGTGGGACAGGGTTAACCGGGGAGCTGTTTTTT.

V and J are TRBV20-1 and TRBJ1-1; the D is unclear. Germline lookup yields CDR1 DFQATT and CDR2 SNEGSKA (reference sequence). The V end was cut by 3 bases, the J end by 3 bases, with 11 bases between. This CDR3 is 13 amino acids long. The CDR3 DNA reads as TGCAGTGCTAGTTGGAGGGAGGACACTGAAGCTTTCTTT. It codes for CSASWREDTEAFF.

This clone has only one observation. The chain has TRBV10-1 and TRBJ1-5; D is unclear. Germline assignment: CDR1 WNHNN and CDR2 SYGVQD (reference sequence). Trimming took off 6 bases at V and 1 base at J, with 10 bases between the two ends. The CDR3 has 14 amino acids. The CDR3 is CASSPSGSNQPQHF. DNA for the CDR3: TGCGCCAGCAGCCCCAGCGGGAGCAATCAGCCCCAGCATTTT.

This chain connects TRBV12-3 or TRBV12-4 to TRBJ2-1; no definite D call. V lost 6 bases to trimming and J lost 6 bases, with 9 bases between them. This CDR3 comprises 12 residues. CDR3 sequence (DNA): TGTGCCAGCAGCCCGCTTAGCAATGAGCAGTTCTTC. Translating it yields CASSPLSNEQFF.

The chain has TRBV5-1 and TRBJ1-1, with 8 bases fitting TRBD1. Trimming at V came to 2 bases and at J to 5 bases, leaving 2 bases not matched to a gene. This CDR3 has 13 amino acids. Looked up from germline, CDR1 is SGHRS and CDR2 is YFSETQ. The CDR3 nucleotides read TGCGCCAGCAGCTTTCAGGGGGCGACTGAAGCTTTCTTT. As protein: CASSFQGATEAFF.

This clone came up once. The V and J genes are TRBV30 and TRBJ1-1; possible D gene TRBD1, 5 bases. The germline V gene has CDR1 GTSNPN and CDR2 SVGIG (reference sequence). CDR3 length equals 13 residues. The V gene lost 8 bases and the J gene lost 3 bases, with 16 bases spanning the gap. CDR3 amino acids: CAGTTGGHTEAFF. CDR3 sequence (DNA): TGTGCCGGAACAACGGGGGGACACACTGAAGCTTTCTTT.

The rearrangement uses TRBV4-1 and TRBJ1-1; weak D call: TRBD1 (5 bases). V was clipped by 0 bases and J by 8 bases, with 13 bases between them. In germline, CDR1 is MGHRA, CDR2 YSYEKL. This CDR3 comprises 14 residues. This CDR3 reads CASSQEGGSPEAFF. Written as DNA, the CDR3 is TGCGCCAGCAGCCAAGAGGGGGGGTCGCCCGAAGCTTTCTTT.